The sequence of this TCR beta chain was determined in a study of lymphopenia after photon versus proton radiotherapy. General study findings and limits: Authors raise, but do not show, better survival with proton therapy. A bigger post-nadir fall in TCR diversity correlated inversely with survival time in deceased patients. Oligoclonal CD8+ Temra expansion after nadir drove photon patients' diversity drop.

CDR3 length equals 14 residues. With 7 bases removed from V and 0 bases from J, the gap between germline ends came to 13 bases. CDR1 MNHNS and CDR2 SASEGT come from the germline V gene. Note on this clone: The antigen remains undetermined.

Clones were read by immunoSEQ multiplex PCR, and TCRdb kept only the in-frame ones, dropping some. This sample has about 65,000 clones, with over 70% found just once. The chain carries TRBV6-1 and TRBJ2-7; D is ambiguous. The sequencing here drew on peripheral blood, taken from a patient treated with proton-based radiotherapy. The receptor's source is an elderly man with esophageal cancer. CDR3 loop: CASTPARSSYEQYF. The CDR3, as DNA: TGTGCCAGCACCCCGGCCAGGAGCTCCTACGAGCAGTACTTC.